This T cell receptor (beta chain) stems from a study of blood T cell repertoires in COVID-19. Across the study: Sources were T cells, B-cell-depleted T cells, or PBMCs; the material itself was cDNA or gDNA.

Germline V lookup: CDR1 SEHNR, CDR2 FQNEAQ (reference sequence). The CDR3 loop spans 16 amino acids. The V and J ends lost 6 bases and 10 bases respectively, with 25 bases between them. Profiling relied on immunoSEQ multiplex PCR, and the TCRdb table lists in-frame clones only, not all of them. Among 60,000 to 80,000 clones, 80% to 90% were seen once, and the ten largest hold around 1.3%. This chain links TRBV7-9 with TRBJ2-1; possible D gene TRBD2, 5 bases. This sequence was found in a woman aged 80 or older with acute or convalescent COVID-19. Sample: peripheral blood. Here the CDR3 DNA reads TGTGCCAGCAGACGAACCGGGCCCCTTAGGCGCGGGGAGCAGTTCTTC. Amino acid sequence: CASRRTGPLRRGEQFF. The full variable domain, its missing parts supplied by reference TRBV7-9 and TRBJ2-1, is DTGVSQNPRHKITKRGQNVTFRCDPISEHNRLYWYRQTLGQGPEFLTYFQNEAQLEKSRLLSDRFSAERPKGSFSTLEIQRTEQGDSAMYLCASRRTGPLRRGEQFFGPGTRLTVL.